This T cell receptor (beta chain) was captured by sequencing in a study of T cell responses to AZD1222 COVID-19 vaccine. The study pooled second doses at about 4 or about 12 weeks. The V gene's germline CDR1 is SGHRS and CDR2 YFSETQ. This CDR3 has 15 residues. The V end lost 0 bases, the J end lost 2 bases, and 12 bases lay between the germline ends. Broader study findings: Dominant at 160-218 and 743-854, vaccine-associated CD4 TCRs also spanned spike.

The data were produced by immunoSEQ multiplex PCR, yet TCRdb's version contains in-frame clones alone and is incomplete. This sample carries roughly 200,000 clones, more than 85% of them seen once, and the ten largest clones take 1.5% to 2%. A remark on this clone: Its antigen is still unknown.

The chain links TRBV5-1 to TRBJ2-7; a possible D gene is TRBD1 (6 bases). Sequencing was performed on peripheral blood, taken 28 days after the second AZD1222 dose. The clonotype originates from an adult who received the AZD1222 COVID-19 vaccine. The CDR3 protein is CASSLGHRDTYEQYF. CDR3 sequence (DNA): TGCGCCAGCAGCTTGGGACATAGGGACACCTACGAGCAGTACTTC.